What follows are 6 T cell receptor beta chains derived from one specimen sequenced in a study of T cells in Graves' hyperthyroidism and ophthalmopathy. Amplified TCR beta CDR3 regions came from RNA transcripts. The TCR CDR3 first-round RT-PCR relied on the HTBI primer set. A single record per CDR3 protein comes from TCRdb applying MiXCR to the multiplex PCR reads. The sample has fewer than 650,000 distinct CDR3 sequences, approximately 48% seen once. Source material: peripheral blood or thyroid tissue (not recorded which). Source of these receptors: an adult woman with Graves' disease, either hyperthyroidism or ophthalmopathy (not recorded which).

V and J are TRBV20-1 and TRBJ1-1; no firm D call. V dropped 3 bases and J dropped 1 base, with 6 bases sitting between them. The CDR3 has 12 residues. The germline V gene encodes CDR1 DFQATT and CDR2 SNEGSKA (reference sequence). CDR3 bases: TGCAGTGCTAGCCATCCGAACACTGAAGCTTTCTTT. Amino acid sequence: CSASHPNTEAFF.

In its sample, this clonotype was seen once. The V gene is TRBV7-9, the J gene TRBJ2-7; 11 nucleotides align to TRBD1. CDR1 is SEHNR, CDR2 FQNEAQ, per germline (reference sequence). The V segment lost 5 bases and the J segment 6 bases; nucleotides outside the gene matches: 6. CDR3 length: 14 amino acids. The CDR3 protein is CASSQADRGLEQYF. CDR3 DNA sequence: TGTGCCAGCAGCCAAGCGGACAGGGGGCTCGAGCAGTACTTC.

This clonotype turned up a few times. The chain recombines TRBV2 with TRBJ1-2, with a possible D match to TRBD1 (5 bases). Germline CDR1 reads SNHLY; CDR2 reads FYNNEI. The CDR3 covers 13 residues. V was clipped by 2 bases and J by 7 bases, with 11 bases between them. The DNA of the CDR3 is TGTGCCAGCAGTGAAATGGGGCGCGGTGGCTACACCTTC. Protein: CASSEMGRGGYTF.

The DNA of the CDR3 is TGTGCCAGCAGGGAGAGGTGGGGTTCGGTTCAGCCCCAGCATTTT. Translated, it gives CASRERWGSVQPQHF. The V call is TRBV7-9, the J call TRBJ1-5; no firm D call. The CDR3 loop spans 15 amino acids. V lost 6 bases, J lost 6 bases, and 18 bases lay in between. Germline V CDR1 and CDR2: SEHNR, FQNEAQ (reference sequence).

The chain uses TRBV29-1 and TRBJ1-2; 12 nucleotides agree with TRBD1. Germline V CDR1 and CDR2: SQVTM, ANQGSEA. The CDR3 extends over 13 amino acids. V was clipped by 7 bases and J by 8 bases; unmatched bases: 8. CDR3 nucleotides: TGCAGCGCCGGGACAGGGGGCTTTAGGGGCTACACCTTC. Amino acid sequence: CSAGTGGFRGYTF.

As to this clonotype: No DNA is shown, since the ends of the CDR3 on it are uncertain; the CDR3 is the one TCRdb lists. The rearrangement joins TRBV25-1 to TRBJ1-5; TRBD1, the table's D call, lacks a check against the DNA. The CDR3 extends over 17 residues, inclusive of both ends. Germline V lookup: CDR1 MGHDK, CDR2 SYGVNS. The CDR3 loop is CACSARPRGPSNQPQHF.